The rows below give T cell receptor beta chains drawn from one sample of a study of blood T cell repertoires in COVID-19. This table comes from immunoSEQ multiplex PCR, and its TCRdb copy is limited to in-frame clones, with some not included. Altogether 30,000 to 45,000 clones are present, 90% being singletons, with the ten largest covering under 5%. Sequencing used peripheral blood. These receptors originate from a human donor in a cohort sampled during active COVID-19. The CDR3 runs from the conserved cysteine through the conserved F or W. A D gene is named only where the DNA matches it firmly. A row's size may be missing; if present it is once, few, many or a size class.

v_call	cdr3_length	j_call	clone_size	d_call	cdr3_aa	cdr3_nt
TRBV18	12	TRBJ2-1	.	TRBD1	CASSPTGAEQFF	TGTGCCAGCTCACCAACAGGGGCTGAGCAGTTCTTC
TRBV11-2	16	TRBJ2-1	.	TRBD2	CASSYTPLAGGPEQFF	TGTGCCAGCAGCTACACCCCACTAGCGGGAGGGCCTGAGCAGTTCTTC
TRBV18	14	TRBJ2-1	.	TRBD2	CASSGLAGVDEQFF	TGTGCCAGCTCCGGACTAGCGGGAGTTGATGAGCAGTTCTTC
TRBV6-4	15	TRBJ2-2	.	.	CASSDSRAGAGELFF	TGTGCCAGCAGTGACTCGAGGGCAGGGGCCGGGGAGCTGTTTTTT
TRBV6-2/TRBV6-3	14	TRBJ1-1	.	.	CASSPNRENTEAFF	TGTGCCAGCAGTCCAAACCGGGAAAACACTGAAGCTTTCTTT
TRBV3-1/TRBV3-2	12	TRBJ2-7	.	.	CASSRRGYEQYF	TGTGCCAGCAGCCGCCGGGGGTACGAGCAGTACTTC
TRBV11-3	15	TRBJ2-1	.	TRBD2	CASSLDTSGSYEQFF	TGTGCCAGCAGCTTAGATACTAGCGGGAGCTATGAGCAGTTCTTC
TRBV5-1	16	TRBJ2-3	.	TRBD1	CASRYAGQGTTDTQYF	TGCGCCAGCAGATATGCGGGACAGGGGACAACAGATACGCAGTATTTT
TRBV6-2/TRBV6-3	16	TRBJ2-1	.	TRBD2	CASSYPGLVESNEQFF	TGTGCCAGCAGTTACCCTGGACTAGTCGAATCGAATGAGCAGTTCTTC
TRBV28	14	TRBJ2-1	.	.	CASRKSLANNEQFF	TGTGCCAGCAGAAAGAGCCTAGCGAACAATGAGCAGTTCTTC
TRBV21-1	14	TRBJ1-2	.	.	CASSKQGADYGYTF	TGTGCCAGCAGCAAACAGGGGGCAGACTATGGCTACACCTTC
TRBV18	13	TRBJ2-5	.	.	CASSPIGGETQYF	TGTGCCAGCTCACCAATAGGGGGAGAGACCCAGTACTTC
TRBV27	18	TRBJ1-1	.	TRBD1	CASSPLNRQGEDWTEAFF	TGTGCCAGCAGTCCCTTGAACCGACAGGGGGAGGACTGGACTGAAGCTTTCTTT
TRBV6-1	14	TRBJ1-2	.	TRBD1	CASSEGTGELGYTF	TGTGCCAGCAGTGAAGGGACAGGGGAGCTTGGCTACACCTTC
TRBV19	16	TRBJ1-1	once	.	CASSKISGARNTEAFF	TGTGCCAGTAGTAAAATTTCAGGGGCCCGGAACACTGAAGCTTTCTTT
TRBV15	13	TRBJ2-5	once	.	CATSLGPLGTQYF	TGTGCCACCAGTCTGGGGCCGCTCGGCACCCAGTACTTC
TRBV6-6	14	TRBJ2-1	.	.	CAIKGGLAYNEQFF	TGTGCCATAAAAGGTGGCCTAGCCTACAATGAGCAGTTCTTC
TRBV5-1	16	TRBJ2-2	.	.	CASSLAVGSGTGELFF	TGCGCCAGCAGCTTGGCCGTCGGGAGTGGTACCGGGGAGCTGTTTTTT
TRBV6-2/TRBV6-3	15	TRBJ2-2	.	.	CASSAEGGPTGELFF	TGTGCCAGCAGCGCGGAGGGGGGGCCGACCGGGGAGCTGTTTTTT
TRBV29-1	13	TRBJ1-1	.	TRBD1	CSVKDQGGTEAFF	TGCAGCGTCAAGGACCAGGGGGGCACTGAAGCTTTCTTT
TRBV5-6	15	TRBJ1-3	.	.	CASSFLDRIGNTIYF	TGTGCCAGCAGCTTCCTCGACAGGATCGGAAACACCATATATTTT
TRBV5-1	13	TRBJ2-3	.	.	CASSLAGSDTQYF	TGCGCCAGCAGCTTGGCCGGTTCAGATACGCAGTATTTT
TRBV6-5	14	TRBJ2-7	.	.	CASTGGGGSYEQYF	TGTGCCAGCACCGGGGGAGGCGGATCCTACGAGCAGTACTTC
TRBV7-9	16	TRBJ1-4	.	TRBD1	CASRSGQGAPSEKLFF	TGTGCCAGCAGGTCGGGACAGGGGGCGCCAAGTGAAAAACTGTTTTTT
TRBV12-3/TRBV12-4	13	TRBJ2-7	once	.	CASSSPRSYEQYF	TGTGCCAGCAGTTCCCCCCGCTCCTACGAGCAGTACTTC
TRBV7-8	14	TRBJ2-3	.	TRBD1	CASSLNRGTDTQYF	TGTGCCAGCAGCTTAAACAGGGGAACAGATACGCAGTATTTT
TRBV6-1	16	TRBJ2-1	.	TRBD1	CASSEAGQGRLNEQFF	TGTGCCAGCAGTGAAGCGGGACAGGGTCGCCTCAATGAGCAGTTCTTC
TRBV5-1	13	TRBJ2-7	.	.	CASTGGGETEQYF	TGCGCCAGCACCGGAGGCGGCGAGACCGAGCAGTACTTC
TRBV10-3	17	TRBJ2-1	.	TRBD2	CAISDLGRGLAYNEQFF	TGTGCCATCAGTGACCTCGGACGGGGACTAGCCTACAATGAGCAGTTCTTC
TRBV6-5	14	TRBJ1-5	few	.	CASSFLGRNQPQHF	TGTGCCAGCAGTTTCCTTGGCAGGAATCAGCCCCAGCATTTT
TRBV9	14	TRBJ2-1	.	TRBD2	CASSVGASGSGWFF	TGTGCCAGCAGCGTAGGGGCTAGCGGGAGCGGTTGGTTCTTC
TRBV28	16	TRBJ2-3	.	TRBD2	CASSFGGREGSDTQYF	TGTGCCAGCAGTTTCGGTGGGCGGGAGGGTTCAGATACGCAGTATTTT
TRBV5-4	13	TRBJ2-7	.	TRBD1	CASSKQGAYEQYF	TGTGCCAGCAGCAAACAGGGGGCCTACGAGCAGTACTTC
TRBV7-2	15	TRBJ2-1	.	TRBD2	CASSAGWTRANEQFF	TGTGCCAGCAGCGCTGGCTGGACTAGGGCCAATGAGCAGTTCTTC
TRBV6-6	14	TRBJ1-5	.	TRBD1	CASSHGTDNQPQHF	TGTGCCAGCAGTCACGGGACAGACAATCAGCCCCAGCATTTT
TRBV25-1	14	TRBJ1-1	.	TRBD1	CASSVGQGKTEAFF	TGTGCCAGCAGTGTTGGACAGGGGAAGACTGAAGCTTTCTTT
TRBV28	15	TRBJ1-5	.	.	CASRRSGETNQPQHF	TGTGCCAGCAGGCGCTCAGGGGAGACTAATCAGCCCCAGCATTTT
TRBV7-9	16	TRBJ2-7	.	TRBD1	CASSHPRDRVDYEQYF	TGTGCCAGCAGCCACCCCCGGGACAGGGTAGACTACGAGCAGTACTTC
TRBV14	16	TRBJ1-3	.	.	CASSQETATSGNTIYF	TGTGCCAGCAGCCAGGAGACAGCAACCTCTGGAAACACCATATATTTT
TRBV4-2	12	TRBJ1-2	few	.	CASEGRGYGYTF	TGTGCCAGCGAAGGGCGGGGTTATGGCTACACCTTC
TRBV7-3	15	TRBJ2-2	.	.	CASSLTSVASGELFF	TGTGCCAGCAGCTTAACGTCGGTAGCGAGCGGGGAGCTGTTTTTT
TRBV19	12	TRBJ1-1	.	TRBD1	CASSPGGTEAFF	TGTGCCAGTTCCCCAGGGGGGACTGAAGCTTTCTTT